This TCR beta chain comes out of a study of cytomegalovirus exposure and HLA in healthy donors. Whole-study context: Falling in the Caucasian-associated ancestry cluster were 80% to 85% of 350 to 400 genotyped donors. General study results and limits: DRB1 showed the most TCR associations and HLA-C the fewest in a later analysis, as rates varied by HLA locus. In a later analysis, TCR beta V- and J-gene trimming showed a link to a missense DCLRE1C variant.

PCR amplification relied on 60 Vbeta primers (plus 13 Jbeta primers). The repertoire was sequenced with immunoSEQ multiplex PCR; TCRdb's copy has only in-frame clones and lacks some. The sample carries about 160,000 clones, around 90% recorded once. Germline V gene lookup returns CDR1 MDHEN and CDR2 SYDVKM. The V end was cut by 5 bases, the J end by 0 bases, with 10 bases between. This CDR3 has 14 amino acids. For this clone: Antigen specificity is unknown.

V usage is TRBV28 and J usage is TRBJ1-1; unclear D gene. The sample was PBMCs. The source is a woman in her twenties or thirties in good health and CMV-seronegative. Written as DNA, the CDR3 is TGTGCCAGCAGTCTCTCAGGCATGAACACTGAAGCTTTCTTT. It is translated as CASSLSGMNTEAFF.